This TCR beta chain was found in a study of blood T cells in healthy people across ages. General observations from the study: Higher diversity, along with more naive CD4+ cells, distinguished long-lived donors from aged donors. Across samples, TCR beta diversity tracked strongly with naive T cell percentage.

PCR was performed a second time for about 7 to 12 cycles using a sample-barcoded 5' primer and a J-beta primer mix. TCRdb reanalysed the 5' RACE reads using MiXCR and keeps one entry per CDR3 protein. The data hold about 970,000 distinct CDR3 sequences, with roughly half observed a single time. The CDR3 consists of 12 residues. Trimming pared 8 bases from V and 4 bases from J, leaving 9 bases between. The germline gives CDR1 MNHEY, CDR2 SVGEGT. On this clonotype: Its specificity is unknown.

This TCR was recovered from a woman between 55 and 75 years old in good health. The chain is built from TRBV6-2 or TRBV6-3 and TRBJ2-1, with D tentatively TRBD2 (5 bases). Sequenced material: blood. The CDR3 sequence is CASWAGYNEQFF. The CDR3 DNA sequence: TGTGCCAGCTGGGCGGGTTACAATGAGCAGTTCTTC.